Below are 16 T cell receptor beta chains sequenced from a single sample in a study of T cell responses to AZD1222 COVID-19 vaccine. Assay used: immunoSEQ multiplex PCR; TCRdb lists only in-frame clones, some missing. Of about 130,000 clones listed, just over 90% are singletons. The input for sequencing was peripheral blood, taken on day 0 of AZD1222 vaccination. The receptors come from an adult in good health.

The chain combines TRBV28 with TRBJ2-5; possibly TRBD2 for D (5 bases). CDR1 and CDR2 (germline): MDHEN, SYDVKM. The CDR3 runs 13 residues. V was shortened by 6 bases and J by 5 bases, with 13 bases between the two germline ends. The CDR3 is CASRRAHPETQYF. CDR3 nucleotides: TGTGCCAGCAGGAGGGCCCACCCCGAGACCCAGTACTTC.

The V gene is TRBV19, the J gene TRBJ1-6, with 10 bases lining up with TRBD1. The V segment lost 3 bases and the J segment 2 bases; nucleotides outside the gene matches: 7. Looked up from germline, CDR1 is LNHDA and CDR2 is SQIVND (reference sequence). The CDR3 runs to 18 residues. The CDR3 DNA sequence: TGTGCCAGTAGTATTTTTGGGACAGGGGATACCTATAATTCACCCCTCCACTTT. This translates into CASSIFGTGDTYNSPLHF.

This chain connects TRBV19 to TRBJ1-4; D uncertain. Germline CDR1 and CDR2: LNHDA and SQIVND (reference sequence). The V end was cut by 7 bases, the J end by 3 bases, with 18 bases between. The CDR3 contains 16 residues. The CDR3 loop is CASNQYPGPSNEKLFF. CDR3 in DNA: TGTGCCAGTAACCAATATCCCGGGCCATCTAATGAAAAACTGTTTTTT.

This rearrangement joins TRBV4-1 to TRBJ2-5; D gene unclear. Trimming took 0 bases from V and 5 from J, leaving 7 bases between them. Germline CDR1 MGHRA, CDR2 YSYEKL. This CDR3 comprises 13 residues. CDR3 amino acids: CASSQEVGETQYF. For the CDR3, the DNA is TGCGCCAGCAGCCAAGAGGTGGGGGAGACCCAGTACTTC.

V is TRBV10-2 and J is TRBJ1-4; D gene unclear. Trimming removed 7 bases at V and 7 bases at J, with 16 bases between. The CDR3 contains 14 residues. Germline CDR1 is WSHSY and CDR2 is SAAADI. The DNA of the CDR3 is TGCGCCAGCAAACGAGACCGCCGGGGTGAAAAACTGTTTTTT. Translation: CASKRDRRGEKLFF.

The V call is TRBV5-6, the J call TRBJ1-5; a possible D gene is TRBD1 (5 bases). Germline V gene data show CDR1 as SGHDT and CDR2 as YYEEEE. The CDR3 is 15 residues long. Between the trimmed V and J ends, which lost 2 bases and 5 bases, there was a span of 14 bases. The CDR3 reads CASSLLGGSDQPQHF. The CDR3 coding sequence is TGTGCCAGCAGCTTACTGGGGGGTTCTGATCAGCCCCAGCATTTT.

The CDR3 nucleotides are TGTGCCAGCAGTGAATCAAGGGGCACAGGGGGGAACACTGAAGCTTTCTTT. It encodes CASSESRGTGGNTEAFF. The rearrangement links TRBV25-1 to TRBJ1-1; TRBD1 agrees at 8 bases. The CDR3 has 17 amino acids. Trimming at V came to 1 base and at J to 1 base, leaving 8 bases not matched to a gene. CDR1 MGHDK and CDR2 SYGVNS come from the germline V gene.

The chain links TRBV6-2 or TRBV6-3 to TRBJ2-7; 10 bases are a match to TRBD1. This CDR3 spans 15 amino acids. The germline gives CDR1 MNHEY, CDR2 SVGEGT. The V segment lost 4 bases and the J segment 5 bases; nucleotides outside the gene matches: 8. This chain's CDR3 is CASSSLRQGANEQYF. The CDR3 coding sequence is TGTGCCAGCAGTTCCTTAAGACAGGGGGCTAACGAGCAGTACTTC.

The chain has TRBV4-3 and TRBJ2-7; D is tentatively TRBD1 or TRBD2 (5 bases each). The CDR3 has 17 amino acids. In germline, CDR1 is LGHNA, CDR2 YSLEER. The ends were cut back, 5 bases at V and 0 bases at J, with 20 bases in the middle. The CDR3 coding sequence is TGCGCCAGCAGCGCAGCAAGGGGCATGGGGAGCTCCTACGAGCAGTACTTC. It is translated as CASSAARGMGSSYEQYF.

This clone came up once. The CDR3 bases are TGTGCCAGCAGCACCCCAGGGACAGGGGGCAATGGAAACACCATATATTTT. Its translation: CASSTPGTGGNGNTIYF. V is TRBV7-9 and J is TRBJ1-3, with 12 bases fitting TRBD1. The CDR3 consists of 17 residues. Germline CDR1 reads SEHNR; CDR2 reads FQNEAQ (reference sequence). J lost 3 bases, V lost 5 bases, and 8 bases had no gene match.

The V and J genes are TRBV18 and TRBJ2-5; D gene unclear. Trimming pared 3 bases from V and 5 bases from J, leaving 10 bases between. The CDR3 is 13 residues long. Germline CDR1 is KGHSH and CDR2 is LQKENI. The CDR3: CASSPGPTETQYF. The CDR3 DNA is TGTGCCAGCTCACCGGGCCCGACTGAGACCCAGTACTTC.

The V call is TRBV18, the J call TRBJ1-2, with 8 bases matching TRBD1. The CDR3 extends over 15 amino acids. The V and J ends lost 0 bases and 5 bases, in that order; junction bases with no gene match: 5. Looked up from germline, CDR1 is KGHSH and CDR2 is LQKENI. The CDR3 DNA follows: TGTGCCAGCTCACCACCGGCCAGGGGGCCTTATGGCTACACCTTC. Translating it yields CASSPPARGPYGYTF.

The rearrangement links TRBV6-5 to TRBJ1-2; 7 bases line up with TRBD1. The CDR3 contains 13 residues. Trimming cost V 7 bases and J 4 bases; bases outside gene matches: 6. CDR1 is MNHEY and CDR2 is SVGAGI in the germline V gene. The CDR3 here is CASTTGQAYGYTF. The CDR3 bases are TGTGCCAGCACCACCGGACAGGCCTATGGCTACACCTTC.

In its sample, this clone was seen once. The chain links TRBV6-2 or TRBV6-3 to TRBJ2-3; TRBD2 matches 10 bases. Trimming took 4 bases from V and 6 from J; bases not matched to a gene: 13. This CDR3 contains 17 residues. Germline V gene lookup returns CDR1 MNHEY and CDR2 SVGEGT. CDR3 nucleotide sequence: TGTGCCAGCAGTTGGGGCACTAGCGGGACAACTCGGGATACGCAGTATTTT. It yields the protein CASSWGTSGTTRDTQYF.

CDR3 nucleotide sequence: TGTGCCAGCAGCCTGCGGGAGCCCCAAGGAGAGACCCAGTACTTC. This codes for CASSLREPQGETQYF. This sequence joins TRBV7-9 and TRBJ2-5; 7 bases map to TRBD2. V lost 5 bases to trimming and J lost 4 bases; unmatched junction nucleotides: 10. CDR3 length equals 15 residues. The germline V gene has CDR1 SEHNR and CDR2 FQNEAQ (reference sequence). Full variable domain (remainder filled in from reference TRBV7-9 and TRBJ2-5): DTGVSQNPRHKITKRGQNVTFRCDPISEHNRLYWYRQTLGQGPEFLTYFQNEAQLEKSRLLSDRFSAERPKGSFSTLEIQRTEQGDSAMYLCASSLREPQGETQYFGPGTRLLVL.

This chain uses TRBV9 with TRBJ2-7, with 10 nucleotides matching TRBD1. Germline CDR1 and CDR2: SGDLS and YYNGEE. The CDR3 contains 15 residues. V was pared by 4 bases and J by 2 bases, with 6 bases of the junction left unmatched. The CDR3 loop is CASSPRTGGPYEQYF. Written as DNA, the CDR3 is TGTGCCAGCAGCCCCAGGACAGGGGGGCCCTACGAGCAGTACTTC.